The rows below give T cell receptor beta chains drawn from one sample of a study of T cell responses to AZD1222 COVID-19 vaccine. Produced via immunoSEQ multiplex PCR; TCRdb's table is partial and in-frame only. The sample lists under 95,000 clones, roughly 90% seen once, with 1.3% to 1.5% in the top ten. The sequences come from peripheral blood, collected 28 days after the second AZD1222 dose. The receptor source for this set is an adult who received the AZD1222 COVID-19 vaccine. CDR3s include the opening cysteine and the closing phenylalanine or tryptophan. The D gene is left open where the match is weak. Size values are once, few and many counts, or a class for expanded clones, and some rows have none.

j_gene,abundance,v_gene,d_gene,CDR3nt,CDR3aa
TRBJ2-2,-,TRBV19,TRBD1,TGTGCCAGCGCGACAGGGCGGACCACCGGGGAGCTGTTTTTT,CASATGRTTGELFF
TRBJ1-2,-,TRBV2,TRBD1,TGTGCCAGCAGTGAGGACAGGGGGAACTACTATGGCTACACCTTC,CASSEDRGNYYGYTF
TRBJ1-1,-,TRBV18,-,TGTGCCAGCTCACCGGGTCCGTACACTGAAGCTTTCTTT,CASSPGPYTEAFF
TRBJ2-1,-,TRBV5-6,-,TGTGCCAGCAGCTTGGGGCATTACAATGAGCAGTTCTTC,CASSLGHYNEQFF
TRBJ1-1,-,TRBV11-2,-,TGTGCCAGCAGCTTAGTCGGGGGCTGGAACACTGAAGCTTTCTTT,CASSLVGGWNTEAFF
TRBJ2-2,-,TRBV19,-,TGTGCCAGTCACCCCAGGGAGGACACCGGGGAGCTGTTTTTT,CASHPREDTGELFF
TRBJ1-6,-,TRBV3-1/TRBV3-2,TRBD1,TGTGCCAGCAGCCAAGGACAGGGGAATTCACCCCTCCACTTT,CASSQGQGNSPLHF
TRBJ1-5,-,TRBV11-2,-,TGTGCCAGCAGCTTACATGGGGACTCCGAAAGCAATCAGCCCCAGCATTTT,CASSLHGDSESNQPQHF
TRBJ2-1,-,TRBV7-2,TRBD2,TGTGCCAGCACCAAGGGGACTTCTAGCGGGTCCTACAATGAGCAGTTCTTC,CASTKGTSSGSYNEQFF
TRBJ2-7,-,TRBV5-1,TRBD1,TGCGCCAGCAGCTCTCTACAGGGGAGCTACGAGCAGTACTTC,CASSSLQGSYEQYF
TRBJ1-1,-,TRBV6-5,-,TGTGCCAGCAGTTACTTCAGCGTCATGAACACTGAAGCTTTCTTT,CASSYFSVMNTEAFF
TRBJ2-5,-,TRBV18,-,TGTGCCAGCTCGCAGCGAAGCGGGGAGACCCAGTACTTC,CASSQRSGETQYF
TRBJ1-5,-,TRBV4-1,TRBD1,TGCGCCAGCAGCACCGGGACAGGGAGGCAGCCCCAGCATTTT,CASSTGTGRQPQHF
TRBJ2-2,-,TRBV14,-,TGTGCCAGCAGCAAGGTTGGGGGGTCCGGGGAGCTGTTTTTT,CASSKVGGSGELFF
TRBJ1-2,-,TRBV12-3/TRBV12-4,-,TGTGCCAGCAGTCAGCAGAGCGGGGGCTACACCTTC,CASSQQSGGYTF
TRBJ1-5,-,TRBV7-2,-,TGTGCCAGCAGCTTCTACTATCAGCCCCAGCATTTT,CASSFYYQPQHF
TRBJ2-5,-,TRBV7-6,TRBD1,TGTGCCAGCAGCACCACCAGGACAGGGGGCAGTGAAGAGACCCAGTACTTC,CASSTTRTGGSEETQYF
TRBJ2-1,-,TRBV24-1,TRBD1,TGTGCCACAACGGGACAGGGCAACGGGGAGCAGTTCTTC,CATTGQGNGEQFF
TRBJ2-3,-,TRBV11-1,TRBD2,TGTGCCAGCAGCGGTACTGAGCGGGGTGTGGATACGCAGTATTTT,CASSGTERGVDTQYF
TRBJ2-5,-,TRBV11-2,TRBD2,TGTGCCAGCAGCCTCGGGGGGACTAGAGGAAAGACCCAGTACTTC,CASSLGGTRGKTQYF
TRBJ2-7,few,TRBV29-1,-,TGCAGCGTTAACAGGGTTGGCGACGAGCAGTACTTC,CSVNRVGDEQYF
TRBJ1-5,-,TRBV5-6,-,TGTGCCAGCACTTTCGAGGGGGGGCCCCAGCATTTT,CASTFEGGPQHF
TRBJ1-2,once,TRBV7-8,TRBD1,TGTGCCAGCAGCGTAAGGGACAGAAACTATGGCTACACCTTC,CASSVRDRNYGYTF
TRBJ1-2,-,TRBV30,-,TGTGCCTGGAGTGATGGCGGGACTGTAAGCTATGGCTACACCTTC,CAWSDGGTVSYGYTF
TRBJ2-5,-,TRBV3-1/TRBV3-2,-,TGTGCCAGCAGCCAAGATTCTGTTGGGGGCTTTGGGGAGACCCAGTACTTC,CASSQDSVGGFGETQYF
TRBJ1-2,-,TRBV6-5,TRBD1,TGTGCCAGCACGCGACAGGGGGACGGCTACACCTTC,CASTRQGDGYTF
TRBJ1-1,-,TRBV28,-,TGTGCCAGCAGTCCTTTCCTTGGGACTGAAGCTTTCTTT,CASSPFLGTEAFF
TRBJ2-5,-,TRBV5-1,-,TGCGCCAGCAGAAGTGGGGGGGCCAAAGAGACCCAGTACTTC,CASRSGGAKETQYF
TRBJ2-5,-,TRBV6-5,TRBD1,TGTGCCAGCAGTTATTCCAGGACAGGGGGGAGAGAGACCCAGTACTTC,CASSYSRTGGRETQYF
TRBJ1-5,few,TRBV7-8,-,TGTGCCAGCAGCTTTGCGGGGGGCCAGCAGCCCCAGCATTTT,CASSFAGGQQPQHF
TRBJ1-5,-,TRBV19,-,TGTGCCAGTAGAAACTTAGTGGCAGGGAGCAATCAGCCCCAGCATTTT,CASRNLVAGSNQPQHF
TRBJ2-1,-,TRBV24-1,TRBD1,TGTGCCACCAGTGACACAGGGGGATACTACAATGAGCAGTTCTTC,CATSDTGGYYNEQFF
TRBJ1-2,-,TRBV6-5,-,TGTGCCAGCAGTTCCTATGATGATGCATCCTATGGCTACACCTTC,CASSSYDDASYGYTF
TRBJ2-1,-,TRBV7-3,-,TGTGCCAGCAGCTACGGGGGAAGTCAACGCAATGAGCAGTTCTTC,CASSYGGSQRNEQFF
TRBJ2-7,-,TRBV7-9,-,TGTGCCAGCAGCTTAGTTTCTCGGGATCGCGAGCAGTACTTC,CASSLVSRDREQYF